The rows below give T cell receptor beta chains drawn from one sample of a study of shared clonotypes between healthy human individuals. The table came from immunoSEQ multiplex PCR; TCRdb's copy has only in-frame clones and leaves some out. The data contain roughly 2.1 million clones, around 93% of them singletons. The material sequenced was naive CD8+ T cells from PBMCs. These receptors all come from a man aged 18 to 30 in good health. Some clones in this sample may be carry-over from other donors' samples. Both conserved end residues are trimmed from each CDR3. The D gene is left open where the match is weak.

j_call | d_call | v_call | cdr3_aa
TRBJ2-1 | TRBD2 | TRBV29-1 | SVGGGTLAGPPPQF
TRBJ2-1 | . | TRBV5-1 | ASSLTASGAYNEQF
TRBJ2-5 | . | TRBV7-9 | ASSLGSGVETQY
TRBJ2-1 | . | TRBV11-2 | ASSLVRTPNDEQF
TRBJ1-5 | . | TRBV19 | ASSMREAGRSNQPQH
TRBJ1-1 | . | TRBV5-4 | ASSLVYSESNTEAF
TRBJ2-5 | TRBD2 | TRBV10-3 | AISAGTSGTTETQY
TRBJ1-2 | TRBD1 | TRBV13 | ASSTRLPGQLPGGNYGYT
TRBJ2-7 | . | TRBV29-1 | SVESGRAYEQY
TRBJ2-2 | . | TRBV7-9 | ASSSSAFQANTGELF
TRBJ2-5 | . | TRBV18 | ASSRGPQETQY
TRBJ2-2 | . | TRBV4-1 | ASSPLGVEVTGELF
TRBJ2-1 | . | TRBV27 | ASSLGGRGYNEQF
TRBJ2-7 | TRBD1 | TRBV28 | ASSLLGGFPAYEQY
TRBJ1-5 | . | TRBV27 | ASSPDGPVQPQH
TRBJ2-7 | . | TRBV28 | ASRREEQY
TRBJ2-7 | TRBD2 | TRBV7-9 | ASSATSGSMYEQY
TRBJ2-7 | . | TRBV9 | ASSKRLVSYEQY
TRBJ1-5 | . | TRBV19 | ASSIDQSVVLSNQPQH
TRBJ2-2 | TRBD2 | TRBV27 | ASMPTVAGTSIYENTGELF
TRBJ2-1 | TRBD2 | TRBV28 | ATKGLAGAESSYNEQF
TRBJ1-2 | TRBD1 | TRBV19 | ASMGQDANYGYT
TRBJ2-6 | . | TRBV7-8 | ASSLDIFSGANVLT
TRBJ2-1 | . | TRBV15 | ATSRVLGGENEQF
TRBJ2-7 | . | TRBV5-1 | ASSLARLTGSYEQY
TRBJ2-1 | TRBD2 | TRBV28 | ASRPMGLAEYNEQF
TRBJ2-5 | TRBD1 | TRBV4-1 | ASSQDWGRGKETQY
TRBJ1-4 | TRBD1 | TRBV28 | ASSSLFVSSGGNEKLF
TRBJ1-4 | . | TRBV10-2 | ASSSGATNEKLF
TRBJ1-1 | . | TRBV27 | ASNPDAEIPEAF
TRBJ2-1 | TRBD2 | TRBV14 | ASSRQRESRF
TRBJ2-3 | TRBD2 | TRBV28 | ASSASSGLTDTQY
TRBJ2-1 | TRBD2 | TRBV4-1 | ASSQDRLAGNNEQF
TRBJ1-2 | TRBD1 | TRBV4-1 | ASSQGTGAGYYGYT
TRBJ1-4 | . | TRBV7-9 | ASFPRGGGEKLF
TRBJ2-7 | TRBD2 | TRBV27 | ASSVDGRSYEQY
TRBJ2-3 | TRBD1 | TRBV30 | AWGPGQGVIDTQY
TRBJ2-2 | . | TRBV6-1 | ASSEDGGPTWIGELF
TRBJ1-5 | TRBD1 | TRBV11-3 | ASSSWDRGVGQPQH
TRBJ2-5 | . | TRBV11-2 | ASRHPRGSGYQETQY
TRBJ2-1 | . | TRBV7-9 | ASSFHTYNEQF
TRBJ2-7 | . | TRBV4-3 | ASSQGSSSYEQY
TRBJ2-5 | TRBD1 | TRBV9 | ASSVQGARETQY
TRBJ1-1 | TRBD1 | TRBV27 | ASSSRQGGVEAF
TRBJ1-2 | TRBD1 | TRBV19 | ASSIRTGEGYGYT
TRBJ2-4 | . | TRBV10-3 | AISESGAGVGKNIQY
TRBJ2-1 | . | TRBV7-8 | ASSLAAASYNEQF
TRBJ2-1 | TRBD2 | TRBV27 | ASSLSLAGVWEQF
TRBJ2-7 | TRBD2 | TRBV7-8 | ASSRLAGDYEQY